A single sample gave rise to the 16 T cell receptor beta chains below, sequenced in a study of OX40 agonist ivuxolimab in advanced cancers. The assay was immunoSEQ multiplex PCR, and TCRdb's table has in-frame clones only and misses some. The table lists fewer than 70,000 clones, around 84% of them singletons. The sequencing used CD4+ or CD8+ T cells sorted from blood, collected in a trial of the OX40 agonist ivuxolimab. These TCRs come from an adult with an advanced solid tumor such as melanoma, head and neck, liver or kidney cancer.

The chain links TRBV18 to TRBJ1-3; D perhaps matches TRBD1 (6 bases). This CDR3 region has 16 residues. CDR1 is KGHSH, CDR2 LQKENI, per germline. Trimming shortened V by 2 bases and J by 2 bases, and 13 bases separated the two germline ends. CDR3 DNA: TGTGCCAGCTCACCAAGAAGGACAGAGCCTGGAAACACCATATATTTT. It specifies CASSPRRTEPGNTIYF.

The count of this clone is one. This sequence joins TRBV29-1 and TRBJ1-5; tentative D call: TRBD1 (5 bases). Germline lookup yields CDR1 SQVTM and CDR2 ANQGSEA. This CDR3 is 15 amino acids long. The V gene lost 4 bases and the J gene lost 0 bases, with 13 bases spanning the gap. The CDR3 reads CSVALTGDSNQPQHF. The CDR3, as DNA: TGCAGCGTTGCTCTAACAGGAGATAGCAATCAGCCCCAGCATTTT.

The J gene is TRBJ2-5, the V gene TRBV7-8; D assignment may be TRBD1 or TRBD2 (7 bases each). V dropped 5 bases and J dropped 5 bases, with 18 bases sitting between them. CDR1 SGHVS and CDR2 FQNEAQ come from the germline V gene. CDR3 length: 15 residues. For the CDR3, the DNA is TGTGCCAGCAGCCTCGCAGGGGGAGGGCTTGAGACCCAGTACTTC. It is translated as CASSLAGGGLETQYF.

The rearrangement uses TRBV10-2 and TRBJ2-7; D call uncertain. Germline lookup yields CDR1 WSHSY and CDR2 SAAADI. The CDR3 runs 15 residues. Trimming removed 9 bases from V and 4 bases from J, with 22 bases in between. CDR3 amino acids: CASCGQTSGSYEQYF. The CDR3 coding sequence is TGCGCCAGTTGCGGCCAGACGTCAGGAAGTTACGAGCAGTACTTC.

This sequence joins TRBV7-2 and TRBJ2-7; D remains ambiguous. Germline assignment: CDR1 SGHTA and CDR2 FQGNSA. The CDR3 contains 11 residues. V lost 4 bases, J lost 2 bases, and 3 bases lay in between. The CDR3 is CASSSAYEQYF. The CDR3 nucleotides read TGTGCCAGCAGCTCCGCCTACGAGCAGTACTTC.

The chain recombines TRBV5-1 with TRBJ1-2, with D possibly being TRBD1 (5 bases). The CDR3 is 15 amino acids. Germline V gives CDR1 SGHRS, CDR2 YFSETQ. V was trimmed by 4 bases and J by 4 bases, leaving 17 bases between them. CDR3 DNA: TGCGCCAGCAGCACCCCCGGGGAGGGGTTCTATGGCTACACCTTC. This translates into CASSTPGEGFYGYTF.

This clone was observed many times. The rearrangement joins TRBV5-4 to TRBJ2-3; D gene unclear. Deletions cut 0 bases from V and 1 base from J, with 6 bases between. This CDR3 is 14 amino acids long. Looked up from germline, CDR1 is SGHNT and CDR2 is YYREEE (reference sequence). CDR3 sequence: CASSLEPGTDTQYF. In DNA, the CDR3 is TGTGCCAGCAGCTTGGAACCGGGCACAGATACGCAGTATTTT.

The chain is built from TRBV19 and TRBJ1-2; D is ambiguous. The CDR3 runs 11 residues. CDR1 is LNHDA, CDR2 SQIVND, per germline (reference sequence). V lost 8 bases and J 5 bases, leaving 9 bases between the germline ends. This chain's CDR3 is CASASGYGYTF. The CDR3 bases are TGTGCCAGTGCTTCAGGATATGGCTACACCTTC.

The J gene is TRBJ2-3, the V gene TRBV12-5; possibly TRBD1 for D (6 bases). Trimming removed 5 bases from V and 1 base from J, with 16 bases in between. The germline CDR1 and CDR2 sequences are LGHNT and FRNRAP. The CDR3 covers 16 residues. For the CDR3, the DNA is TGTGCTAGTGGTCCAGGACAGACGGAGGGCACAGATACGCAGTATTTT. It specifies CASGPGQTEGTDTQYF.

This clone has more than one count but fewer than ten. V is TRBV7-2 and J is TRBJ2-7, with D possibly matching TRBD2 (7 bases). The length of the CDR3 is 16 residues. Per the germline V gene, CDR1 is SGHTA and CDR2 is FQGNSA. The V end was cut by 0 bases, the J end by 4 bases, with 16 bases between. Written as DNA, the CDR3 is TGTGCCAGCAGCTTAGCGGCGGGGGCCTTAGAGTACGAGCAGTACTTC. It codes for CASSLAAGALEYEQYF.

This chain joins TRBV6-1 and TRBJ2-2, with unresolved D. The CDR3 totals 14 residues. Germline CDR1 is MNHNS and CDR2 is SASEGT. V lost 6 bases and J lost 3, with 11 bases in between. The CDR3 region is CASRADLYTGELFF. The DNA of the CDR3 is TGTGCCAGCAGGGCAGACCTTTACACCGGGGAGCTGTTTTTT.

CDR3 protein: CASSAGGTGEAEKLFF. The CDR3 coding sequence is TGTGCCAGCAGTGCAGGAGGGACAGGGGAAGCCGAAAAACTGTTTTTT. This chain uses TRBV6-1 with TRBJ1-4, with 10 bases fitting TRBD1. V lost 4 bases, J lost 8 bases, and 10 bases stayed unmatched. The germline gives CDR1 MNHNS, CDR2 SASEGT. This CDR3 spans 16 amino acids.

The rearrangement links TRBV7-2 to TRBJ2-7, with a weak D call TRBD1 (5 bases). The germline CDR1 and CDR2 sequences are SGHTA and FQGNSA. The CDR3 consists of 16 residues. V shed 0 bases and J shed 2 bases, with 14 bases lying between them. CDR3: CASSLARQGRTYEQYF. In DNA, the CDR3 is TGTGCCAGCAGCTTAGCGCGGCAGGGAAGGACCTACGAGCAGTACTTC.

The table lists this clone with a count of one. The rearrangement links TRBV5-3 to TRBJ2-1; 8 nucleotides agree with TRBD2. TRBV5-3 qualifies as an ORF whose function is uncertain. V shed 4 bases, J shed 7 bases, and the junction held 4 bases outside the gene matches. The CDR3 runs to 13 residues. CDR3 in amino acids: CARSKGTSNEQFF. In DNA, the CDR3 is TGTGCCAGAAGCAAGGGGACTAGTAATGAGCAGTTCTTC.

The rearrangement uses TRBV10-3 and TRBJ2-2; D is undetermined. The V gene's germline CDR1 is ENHRY and CDR2 SYGVKD. The CDR3 length is 17 residues. With 2 bases removed from V and 4 bases from J, the gap between germline ends came to 17 bases. The CDR3 coding sequence is TGTGCCATCAGTGAGGCCAGCGTGGCTGTAGGCACCGGGGAGCTGTTTTTT. Amino acids: CAISEASVAVGTGELFF.

V gene TRBV5-4 combines with J gene TRBJ2-7; 9 bases line up with TRBD1. The CDR3 contains 13 residues. Germline V gives CDR1 SGHNT, CDR2 YYREEE (reference sequence). The junction had 5 bases not matched to a gene; V was cut back by 3 bases and J by 7 bases. The CDR3 region has the DNA TGTGCCAGCAGCTCACAGGGGGCCTGGGAGCAGTACTTC. It translates to CASSSQGAWEQYF.